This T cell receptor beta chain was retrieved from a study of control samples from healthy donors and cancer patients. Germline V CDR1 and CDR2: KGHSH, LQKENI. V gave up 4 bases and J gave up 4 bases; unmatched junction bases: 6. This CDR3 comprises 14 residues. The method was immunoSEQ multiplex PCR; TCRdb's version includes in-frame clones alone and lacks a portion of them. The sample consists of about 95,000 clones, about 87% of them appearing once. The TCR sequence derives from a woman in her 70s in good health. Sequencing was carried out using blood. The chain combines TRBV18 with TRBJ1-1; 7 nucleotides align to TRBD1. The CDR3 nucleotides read TGTGCCAGCTCACTTACAGGGGAAGGCACTGAAGCTTTCTTT. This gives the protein CASSLTGEGTEAFF. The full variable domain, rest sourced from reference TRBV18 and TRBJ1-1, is NAGVMQNPRHLVRRRGQEARLRCSPMKGHSHVYWYRQLPEEGLKFMVYLQKENIIDESGMPKERFSAEFPKEGPSILRIQQVVRGDSAAYFCASSLTGEGTEAFFGQGTRLTVV.